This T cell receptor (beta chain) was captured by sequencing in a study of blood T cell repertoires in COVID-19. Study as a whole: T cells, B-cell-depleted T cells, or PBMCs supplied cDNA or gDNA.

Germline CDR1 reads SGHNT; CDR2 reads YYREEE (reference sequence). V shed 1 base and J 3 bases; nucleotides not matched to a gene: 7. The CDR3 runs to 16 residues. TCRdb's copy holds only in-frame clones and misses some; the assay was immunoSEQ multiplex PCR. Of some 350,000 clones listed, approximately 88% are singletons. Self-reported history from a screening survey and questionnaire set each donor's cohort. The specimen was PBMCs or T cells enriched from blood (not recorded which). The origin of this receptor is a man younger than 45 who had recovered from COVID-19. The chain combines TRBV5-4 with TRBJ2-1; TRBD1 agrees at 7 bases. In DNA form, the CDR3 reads TGTGCCAGCAGCTTGCTCCGGACAGGCGACTACAATGAGCAGTTCTTC. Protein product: CASSLLRTGDYNEQFF.